Following are 7 T cell receptor beta chains from one sample sequenced in a study of shared clonotypes between healthy human individuals. The protocol was immunoSEQ multiplex PCR, while the TCRdb copy is restricted to in-frame clones and leaves out a portion. The data show 2 million to 3 million clones, with more than 80% seen just once and over 0.12% held by the top ten. Material: naive CD4+ T cells sorted from blood. The subset denotes: CD45RA+ positively selected. These receptors were taken from a man younger than 30 in good health.

The rearrangement joins TRBV5-1 to TRBJ1-2; D gene unclear. Looked up from germline, CDR1 is SGHRS and CDR2 is YFSETQ. V was shortened by 4 bases and J by 1 base, with 8 bases between the two germline ends. The CDR3 is 13 amino acids. CDR3 bases: TGCGCCAGCAGCCGCAGTCTTAACTATGGCTACACCTTC. Encoded protein: CASSRSLNYGYTF.

About this clone: This sample also contains other DNA sequences that code for the same CDR3. The chain is built from TRBV11-2 and TRBJ2-7; D possibly corresponds to TRBD2 (5 bases). The CDR3 sequence is 14 residues long. Germline CDR1 SGHAT, CDR2 FQNNGV. Trimming pared 1 base from V and 4 bases from J, leaving 11 bases between. CDR3: CASSLVRGSYEQYF. CDR3 DNA: TGTGCCAGCAGCTTAGTTCGGGGTTCGTACGAGCAGTACTTC.

The chain couples TRBV2 to TRBJ1-1; 12 bases align to TRBD1. Trimming cost V 2 bases and J 6 bases; bases outside gene matches: 7. This CDR3 is 16 amino acids long. Germline assignment: CDR1 SNHLY and CDR2 FYNNEI. The CDR3 spells CASSERWGQGASEAFF. The CDR3 DNA sequence: TGTGCCAGCAGTGAAAGGTGGGGACAGGGGGCGTCTGAAGCTTTCTTT.

V is TRBV7-2 and J is TRBJ2-3; 12 nucleotides line up with TRBD2. The CDR3 totals 15 residues. V shed 6 bases, J shed 5 bases, and the junction held 6 bases outside the gene matches. Germline V gene lookup returns CDR1 SGHTA and CDR2 FQGNSA. Here the CDR3 reads CASRRLAGVIDTQYF. CDR3 bases: TGTGCCAGCAGGCGACTAGCGGGAGTTATAGATACGCAGTATTTT.

The sample holds many counts of this clone. The V and J genes are TRBV29-1 and TRBJ1-2; no definite D call. CDR3 length: 15 amino acids. V was shortened by 5 bases and J by 4 bases, with 20 bases between the two germline ends. Germline V gene lookup returns CDR1 SQVTM and CDR2 ANQGSEA. In DNA form, the CDR3 reads TGCAGCGTTTGGGCAGGAACTAGCTTTGGCTATGGCTACACCTTC. Amino acids: CSVWAGTSFGYGYTF.

The rearrangement links TRBV7-2 to TRBJ1-5, with 9 nucleotides matching TRBD1. The V and J ends lost 1 base and 7 bases, in that order; junction bases with no gene match: 14. The CDR3 contains 18 residues. CDR1 and CDR2 (germline): SGHTA, FQGNSA. This CDR3 reads CASSLDSSGTGNHQPQHF. CDR3 DNA: TGTGCCAGCAGCTTAGATTCGAGCGGGACAGGGAATCACCAGCCCCAGCATTTT.

V usage is TRBV28 and J usage is TRBJ2-7; 8 nucleotides match TRBD2. This CDR3 contains 12 residues. J gave up 2 bases and V 10 bases, and 4 bases lay outside the gene matches. The germline CDR1 and CDR2 sequences are MDHEN and SYDVKM. CDR3 nucleotide sequence: TGTGCCACCGGGGGGGCGGCCTACGAGCAGTACTTC. Translation gives CATGGAAYEQYF.